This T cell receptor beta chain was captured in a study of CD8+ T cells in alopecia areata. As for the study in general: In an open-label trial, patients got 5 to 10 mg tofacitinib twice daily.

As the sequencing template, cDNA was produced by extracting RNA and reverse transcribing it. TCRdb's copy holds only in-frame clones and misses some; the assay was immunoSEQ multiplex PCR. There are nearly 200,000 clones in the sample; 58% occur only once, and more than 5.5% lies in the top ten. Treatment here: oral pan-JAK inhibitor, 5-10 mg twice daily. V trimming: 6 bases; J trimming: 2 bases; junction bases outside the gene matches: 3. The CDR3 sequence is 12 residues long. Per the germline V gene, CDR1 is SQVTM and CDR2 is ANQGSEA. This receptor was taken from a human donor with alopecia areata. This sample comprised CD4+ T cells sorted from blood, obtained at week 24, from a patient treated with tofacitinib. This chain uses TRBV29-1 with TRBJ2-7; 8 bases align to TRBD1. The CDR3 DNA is TGCAGCGTCGAGGACAGGGCCTACGAGCAGTACTTC. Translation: CSVEDRAYEQYF.